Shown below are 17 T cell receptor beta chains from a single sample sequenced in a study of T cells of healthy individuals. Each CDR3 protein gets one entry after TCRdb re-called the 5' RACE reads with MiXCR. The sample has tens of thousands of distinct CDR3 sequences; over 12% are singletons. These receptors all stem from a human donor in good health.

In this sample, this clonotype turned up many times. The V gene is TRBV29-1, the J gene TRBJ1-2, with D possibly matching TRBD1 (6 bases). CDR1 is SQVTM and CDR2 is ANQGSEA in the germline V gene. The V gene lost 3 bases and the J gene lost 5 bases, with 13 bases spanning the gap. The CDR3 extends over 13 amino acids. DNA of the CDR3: TGCAGCGTTGATCTCGAGGGGGTGTATGGCTACACCTTC. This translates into CSVDLEGVYGYTF.

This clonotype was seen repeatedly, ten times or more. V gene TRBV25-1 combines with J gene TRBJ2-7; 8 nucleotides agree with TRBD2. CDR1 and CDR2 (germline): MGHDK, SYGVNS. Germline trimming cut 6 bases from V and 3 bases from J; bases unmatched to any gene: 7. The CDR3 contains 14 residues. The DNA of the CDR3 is TGTGCCAGCAGCGTAGCGGGATCGGTCTACGAGCAGTACTTC. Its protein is CASSVAGSVYEQYF.

The CDR3 region has the DNA TGCGCCAGCAGCCAAGAAAAAGGCAGCCTCAACACTGAAGCTTTCTTT. Amino acid sequence: CASSQEKGSLNTEAFF. The J gene is TRBJ1-1, the V gene TRBV4-3; no definite D call. V gave up 0 bases and J gave up 2 bases, with 13 bases separating them. The CDR3 runs to 16 residues. CDR1 LGHNA and CDR2 YSLEER come from the germline V gene.

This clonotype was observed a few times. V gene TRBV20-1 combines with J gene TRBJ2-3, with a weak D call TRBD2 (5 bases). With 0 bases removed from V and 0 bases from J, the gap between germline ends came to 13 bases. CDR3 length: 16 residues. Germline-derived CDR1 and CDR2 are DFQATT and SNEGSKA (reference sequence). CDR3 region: CSARETRGLSTDTQYF. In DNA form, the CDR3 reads TGCAGTGCTAGAGAAACCCGCGGGTTGAGCACAGATACGCAGTATTTT.

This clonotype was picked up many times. CDR3 coding DNA: TGTGCCAGCAGCCAAGATTTGGGGGAAGGTGACGAGCAGTTCTTC. Translating gives CASSQDLGEGDEQFF. The chain combines TRBV3-1 with TRBJ2-1; the D gene could be TRBD1 or TRBD2 (5 bases each). The V gene's germline CDR1 is LGHDT and CDR2 YNNKEL (reference sequence). V dropped 0 bases and J dropped 10 bases, with 16 bases sitting between them. The CDR3 runs 15 residues.

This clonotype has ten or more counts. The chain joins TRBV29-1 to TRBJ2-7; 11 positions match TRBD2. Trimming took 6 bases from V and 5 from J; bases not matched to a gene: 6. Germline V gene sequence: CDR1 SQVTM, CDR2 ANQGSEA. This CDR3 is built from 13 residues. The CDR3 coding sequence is TGCAGCGTGAGTAGCGGGAGGGTCGACGAGCAGTACTTC. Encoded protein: CSVSSGRVDEQYF.

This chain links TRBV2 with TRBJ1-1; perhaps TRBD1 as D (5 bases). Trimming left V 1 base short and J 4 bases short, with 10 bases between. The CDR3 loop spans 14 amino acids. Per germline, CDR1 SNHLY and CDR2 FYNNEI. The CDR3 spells CASSEDRWGTEAFF. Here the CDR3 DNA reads TGTGCCAGCAGTGAAGACAGGTGGGGCACTGAAGCTTTCTTT.

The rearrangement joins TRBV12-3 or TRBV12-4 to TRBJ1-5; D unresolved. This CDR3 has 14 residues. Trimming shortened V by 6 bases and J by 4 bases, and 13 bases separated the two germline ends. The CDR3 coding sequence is TGTGCCAGCAGCCGACAAGGAGGGAATCAGCCCCAGCATTTT. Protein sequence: CASSRQGGNQPQHF.

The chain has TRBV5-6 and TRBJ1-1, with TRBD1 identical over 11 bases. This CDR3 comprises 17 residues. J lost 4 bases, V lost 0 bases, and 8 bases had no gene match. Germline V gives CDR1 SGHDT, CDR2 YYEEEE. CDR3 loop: CASSLALGGTGGTEAFF. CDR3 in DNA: TGTGCCAGCAGCTTGGCTTTAGGAGGGACAGGGGGCACTGAAGCTTTCTTT.

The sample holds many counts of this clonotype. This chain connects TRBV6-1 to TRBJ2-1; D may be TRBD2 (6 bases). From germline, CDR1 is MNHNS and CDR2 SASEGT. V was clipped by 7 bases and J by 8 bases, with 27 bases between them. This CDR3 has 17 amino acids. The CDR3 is CASTPYLGSGAGDEQFF. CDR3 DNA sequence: TGTGCCAGCACCCCATATCTGGGTAGCGGCGCTGGGGATGAGCAGTTCTTC.

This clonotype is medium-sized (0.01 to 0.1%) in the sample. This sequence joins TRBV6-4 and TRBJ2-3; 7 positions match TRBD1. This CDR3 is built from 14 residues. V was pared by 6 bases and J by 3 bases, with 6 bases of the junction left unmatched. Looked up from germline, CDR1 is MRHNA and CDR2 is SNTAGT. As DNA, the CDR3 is TGTGCCAGCAGCGAAACAGGGGTAACAGATACGCAGTATTTT. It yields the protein CASSETGVTDTQYF.

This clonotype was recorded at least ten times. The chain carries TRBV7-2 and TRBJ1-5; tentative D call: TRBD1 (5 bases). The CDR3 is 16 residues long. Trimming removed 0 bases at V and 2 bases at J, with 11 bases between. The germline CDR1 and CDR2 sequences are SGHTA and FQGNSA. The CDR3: CASSLALGVGNQPQHF. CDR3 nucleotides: TGTGCCAGCAGCTTAGCTCTAGGGGTAGGCAATCAGCCCCAGCATTTT.

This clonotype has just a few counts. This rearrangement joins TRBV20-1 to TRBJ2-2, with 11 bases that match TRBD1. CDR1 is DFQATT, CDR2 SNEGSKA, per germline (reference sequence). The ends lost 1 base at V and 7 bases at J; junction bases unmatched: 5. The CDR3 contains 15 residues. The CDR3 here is CSARVDRGPSGELFF. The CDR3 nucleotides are TGCAGTGCTAGAGTGGACAGGGGGCCGAGCGGGGAGCTGTTTTTT.

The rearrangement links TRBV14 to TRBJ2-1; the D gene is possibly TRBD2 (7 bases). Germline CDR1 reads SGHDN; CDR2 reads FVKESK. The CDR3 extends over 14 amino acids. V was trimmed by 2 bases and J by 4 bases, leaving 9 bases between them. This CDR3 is CASSQRGGYNEQFF. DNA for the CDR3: TGTGCCAGCAGCCAAAGGGGGGGTTACAATGAGCAGTTCTTC.

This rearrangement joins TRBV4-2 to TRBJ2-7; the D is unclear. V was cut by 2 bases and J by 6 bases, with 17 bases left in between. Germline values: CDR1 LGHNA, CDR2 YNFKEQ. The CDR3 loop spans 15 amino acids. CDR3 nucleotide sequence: TGTGCCAGCAGCCAAACGGATGGTCGGGTCTTCGAGCAGTACTTC. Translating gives CASSQTDGRVFEQYF.

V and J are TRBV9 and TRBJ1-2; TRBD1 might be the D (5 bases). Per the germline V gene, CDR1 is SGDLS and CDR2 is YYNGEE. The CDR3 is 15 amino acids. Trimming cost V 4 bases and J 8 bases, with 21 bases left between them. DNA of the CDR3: TGTGCCAGCAGCCCCGGAAGGGGCCGGGGAGGGGGCTACACCTTC. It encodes CASSPGRGRGGGYTF. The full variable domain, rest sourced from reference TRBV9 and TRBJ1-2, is DSGVTQTPKHLITATGQRVTLRCSPRSGDLSVYWYQQSLDQGLQFLIQYYNGEERAKGNILERFSAQQFPDLHSELNLSSLELGDSALYFCASSPGRGRGGGYTFGSGTRLTVV.

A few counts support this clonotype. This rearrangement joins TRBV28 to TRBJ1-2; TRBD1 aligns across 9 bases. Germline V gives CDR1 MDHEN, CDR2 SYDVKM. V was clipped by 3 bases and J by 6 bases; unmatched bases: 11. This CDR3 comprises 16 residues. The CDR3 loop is CASSLHWTGAFNGYTF. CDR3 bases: TGTGCCAGCAGTTTGCATTGGACAGGGGCTTTCAATGGCTACACCTTC.